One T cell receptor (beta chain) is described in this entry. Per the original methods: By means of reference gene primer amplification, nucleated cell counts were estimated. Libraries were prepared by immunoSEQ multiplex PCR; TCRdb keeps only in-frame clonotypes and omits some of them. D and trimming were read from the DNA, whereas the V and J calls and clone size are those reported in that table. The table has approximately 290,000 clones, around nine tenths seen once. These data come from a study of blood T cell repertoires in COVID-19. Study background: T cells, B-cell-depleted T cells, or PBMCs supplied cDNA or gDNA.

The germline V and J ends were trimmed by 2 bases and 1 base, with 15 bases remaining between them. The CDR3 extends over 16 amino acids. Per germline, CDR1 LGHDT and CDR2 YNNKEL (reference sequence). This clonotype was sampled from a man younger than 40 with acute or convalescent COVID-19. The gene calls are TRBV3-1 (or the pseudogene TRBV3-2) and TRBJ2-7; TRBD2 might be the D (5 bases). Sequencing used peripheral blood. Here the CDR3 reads CASSQSGRIGSYEQYF. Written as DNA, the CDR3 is TGTGCCAGCAGCCAATCGGGGAGAATAGGTTCCTACGAGCAGTACTTC.